These T cell receptor beta chains were read from a single sample in a study of regulatory T cells in long-lasting Graves disease. TCRdb re-called the multiplex PCR reads with MiXCR, one entry per CDR3 protein. The profile shows some 370,000 distinct CDR3 sequences, roughly 20% of them singletons. The sample here was peripheral blood mononuclear cells (PBMCs), taken when the disease was refractory, from a patient treated with antithyroid drugs. These receptors were obtained from a female donor with Graves disease. Both conserved end residues are part of each CDR3. D genes are given only for firm matches. Size tells how often a clone was seen (once, few, many) or the class of an expanded clone, and some rows leave it out.

size: .; D: TRBD1; J: TRBJ1-1; V: TRBV28; CDR3: CASIPRGGVTEAFF; DNA: TGTGCCAGCATCCCCAGGGGGGGGGTCACTGAAGCTTTCTTT
size: many; D: .; J: TRBJ2-7; V: TRBV6-5; CDR3: CASSYESVGDSEQYF; DNA: TGTGCCAGCAGTTACGAAAGCGTTGGGGATTCGGAGCAGTACTTC
size: many; D: .; J: TRBJ1-1; V: TRBV5-5; CDR3: CASSPLVRTEAFF; DNA: TGTGCCAGCAGCCCGCTTGTGAGGACTGAAGCTTTCTTT
size: many; D: .; J: TRBJ1-5; V: TRBV28; CDR3: CASSGPEGFPGASDQPQHF; DNA: TGTGCCAGCAGTGGGCCAGAAGGGTTCCCAGGGGCGTCGGATCAGCCCCAGCATTTT
size: few; D: .; J: TRBJ2-2; V: TRBV6-1; CDR3: CASSDPKGTENTGELFF; DNA: TGTGCCAGCAGTGACCCCAAGGGGACGGAGAACACCGGGGAGCTGTTTTTT
size: many; D: TRBD1; J: TRBJ2-7; V: TRBV27; CDR3: CASRGQPKDEQYF; DNA: TGTGCCAGCAGGGGACAGCCGAAGGACGAGCAGTACTTC
size: few; D: .; J: TRBJ2-7; V: TRBV20-1; CDR3: CSVRTTGGEQYF; DNA: TGCAGTGTCAGGACTACAGGAGGTGAGCAGTACTTC
size: many; D: TRBD1; J: TRBJ1-5; V: TRBV6-1; CDR3: CASSQTGTGNQPQHF; DNA: TGTGCCAGCAGTCAGACAGGGACCGGCAATCAGCCCCAGCATTTT
size: .; D: TRBD2; J: TRBJ2-2; V: TRBV6-1; CDR3: CASSPSGTSGRIGELFF; DNA: TGTGCCAGCAGTCCCTCCGGGACTAGCGGGAGAATCGGGGAGCTGTTTTTT
size: many; D: TRBD1; J: TRBJ2-7; V: TRBV7-2; CDR3: CASSTGQGLSYEQYF; DNA: TGTGCCAGCAGCACTGGACAGGGGCTCTCCTACGAGCAGTACTTC
size: .; D: TRBD2; J: TRBJ2-5; V: TRBV24-1; CDR3: CATSDSGGSETQYF; DNA: TGTGCCACCAGTGATTCGGGGGGATCGGAGACCCAGTACTTC
size: many; D: .; J: TRBJ2-2; V: TRBV7-2; CDR3: CASRMGWAGELFF; DNA: TGTGCCAGCAGAATGGGTTGGGCCGGGGAGCTGTTTTTT
size: .; D: TRBD2; J: TRBJ2-3; V: TRBV28; CDR3: CASTSASGESVTQYF; DNA: TGTGCCAGCACTTCGGCTAGCGGGGAGAGTGTGACGCAGTATTTT
size: few; D: .; J: TRBJ2-3; V: TRBV2; CDR3: CASTRDPSLPDTQYF; DNA: TGTGCCAGCACCCGGGACCCTAGTCTCCCAGATACGCAGTATTTT
size: .; D: TRBD2; J: TRBJ2-1; V: TRBV7-2; CDR3: CASSLLSGANEQFF; DNA: TGTGCCAGCAGCTTACTGAGCGGGGCCAATGAGCAGTTCTTC
size: few; D: TRBD1; J: TRBJ2-2; V: TRBV12-3/TRBV12-4; CDR3: CASSDRDNTGELFF; DNA: TGTGCCAGCAGCGACAGGGATAACACCGGGGAGCTGTTTTTT
size: many; D: TRBD1; J: TRBJ2-7; V: TRBV28; CDR3: CASRPRTGRYEQYF; DNA: TGTGCCAGCAGACCCCGGACAGGGCGTTACGAGCAGTACTTC
size: many; D: .; J: TRBJ2-2; V: TRBV27; CDR3: CASSYRSGTGELFF; DNA: TGTGCCAGCAGCTACCGCTCGGGGACCGGGGAGCTGTTTTTT
size: .; D: .; J: TRBJ1-1; V: TRBV7-2; CDR3: CVSSLGVNTEAFF; DNA: TGTGTCAGCAGCCTAGGGGTGAACACTGAAGCTTTCTTT
size: .; D: .; J: TRBJ2-7; V: TRBV19; CDR3: CASSTRLQLFSYEQYF; DNA: TGTGCCAGTAGTACCAGACTACAACTCTTCTCCTACGAGCAGTACTTC
size: many; D: .; J: TRBJ2-7; V: TRBV15; CDR3: CATSRDRGDAYEQYF; DNA: TGTGCCACCAGCAGAGATAGGGGGGATGCTTACGAGCAGTACTTC
size: .; D: TRBD1; J: TRBJ2-7; V: TRBV6-2/TRBV6-3; CDR3: CASSYSSTGDPYEQCF; DNA: TGTGCCAGCAGTTACTCGTCGACAGGGGATCCCTACGAGCAGTGCTTC
size: .; D: TRBD1; J: TRBJ1-4; V: TRBV20-1; CDR3: CGTATNEKLFF; DNA: TGCGGGACAGCAACTAATGAAAAACTGTTTTTT
size: few; D: TRBD1; J: TRBJ2-2; V: TRBV7-8; CDR3: CASSSDRGRNTGELFF; DNA: TGTGCCAGCAGCTCCGACAGGGGGCGGAACACCGGGGAGCTGTTTTTT
size: few; D: TRBD2; J: TRBJ2-3; V: TRBV27; CDR3: CASSFELAASDTQYF; DNA: TGTGCCAGCAGTTTCGAGCTAGCGGCCTCAGATACGCAGTATTTT
size: many; D: .; J: TRBJ2-5; V: TRBV6-5; CDR3: CASSSLAGGHGTRETQYF; DNA: TGTGCCAGCAGTTCCCTCGCCGGCGGACATGGGACCCGGGAGACCCAGTACTTC
size: many; D: TRBD1; J: TRBJ2-5; V: TRBV12-3/TRBV12-4; CDR3: CASSRVDRESETQYF; DNA: TGTGCCAGCAGCCGAGTTGACAGGGAGTCAGAGACCCAGTACTTC
size: .; D: .; J: TRBJ2-7; V: TRBV4-3; CDR3: CASSQEATGTAGEQYF; DNA: TGCGCCAGCAGCCAGGAGGCGACCGGGACTGCCGGCGAGCAGTACTTC
size: .; D: .; J: TRBJ2-2; V: TRBV19; CDR3: CATEEGGGSVTGELFF; DNA: TGTGCCACTGAAGAAGGGGGGGGGTCAGTAACCGGGGAGCTGTTTTTT
size: .; D: .; J: TRBJ1-5; V: TRBV19; CDR3: CASRKGNQPQHF; DNA: TGTGCCAGTAGGAAAGGCAATCAGCCCCAGCATTTT
size: many; D: TRBD1; J: TRBJ1-5; V: TRBV20-1; CDR3: CSVKTGGGSQPQHF; DNA: TGCAGTGTCAAAACAGGGGGAGGGAGTCAGCCCCAGCATTTT
size: .; D: .; J: TRBJ1-1; V: TRBV19; CDR3: CASSIASAEAFF; DNA: TGTGCCAGTAGTATCGCGAGTGCTGAAGCTTTCTTT
size: few; D: .; J: TRBJ2-5; V: TRBV3-1; CDR3: CASSQEVRGEETQYF; DNA: TGTGCCAGCAGCCAAGAGGTCCGCGGGGAGGAGACCCAGTACTTC
size: .; D: .; J: TRBJ2-3; V: TRBV2; CDR3: CATRGSGKHTDTQYF; DNA: TGTGCCACCCGAGGTAGCGGCAAACACACAGATACGCAGTATTTT
size: .; D: .; J: TRBJ2-7; V: TRBV5-1; CDR3: CASSLGPADYEQYF; DNA: TGCGCCAGCAGCTTGGGGCCAGCGGACTACGAGCAGTACTTC